A single sample is the source of the 11 T cell receptor beta chains below, sequenced in a study of tissue T cells after allogeneic stem cell transplantation (dated by TCRdb to the early 2020s). Receptors were amplified or captured by the immunoSEQ multiplex PCR assay. What TCRdb holds here is the immuneACCESS table cut down to in-frame rearrangements. Part of the clones is not present; checked against another copy, under half of the missing clones reflect an unresolved V gene, and the others are unexplained. A total of 7,000 to 9,500 clones appear in this sample, approximately 64% of them only once. The top ten clones comprise about 0.78% of the sample. Material: blood. The receptors were sampled from a female BALB/c mouse in good health. These mice carry the MHC haplotype H2-d.

Note on this clone: Gene names refer to mouse genes. The read comes to an end 1 residue before the CDR3 does, leaving the germline J gene to fill in the end. The V and J genes are TRBV13-3 and TRBJ1-2; a possible D gene is TRBD1 (6 bases). Trimming removed 5 bases at V and 4 bases at J, with 12 bases between. CDR1 NNHDY and CDR2 SYVADS come from the germline V gene. The CDR3 contains 13 residues. This chain's CDR3 is CASRRGAGSDYTF. The covered CDR3 bases are TGTGCCAGCAGGAGGGGGGCCGGCTCCGACTACACC.

On this clone: Gene names follow the mouse nomenclature. The CDR3 is cut off 1 residue early in the read; its end comes from the germline J gene. The chain employs TRBV4 and TRBJ1-6; a possible D gene is TRBD1 (5 bases). TRBJ1-6 is an ORF for which the function is uncertain. The CDR3 spans 14 residues. CDR1 is LGHDT and CDR2 is YNNKQL in the germline V gene (reference sequence). Trimming pared 4 bases from V and 5 bases from J, leaving 9 bases between. Incomplete CDR3 DNA: TGTGCCAGCAGCTTGAGGGGCAATAATTCGCCCCTCTAC. Its protein product is CASSLRGNNSPLY. The CDR3 in full is CASSLRGNNSPLYF.

A note on this clone: These gene names are mouse names. The sequenced fragment ends 1 residue before the CDR3 boundary, so the rest is inferred from the germline J gene. J is TRBJ1-1 and V is TRBV5, with TRBD1 as a possible D gene (5 bases). V shed 3 bases and J shed 0 bases, with 8 bases lying between them. Germline V CDR1 and CDR2: LGHNA, YNLKQL (reference sequence). This CDR3 has 14 residues. The DNA read from the CDR3 is TGTGCCAGCAGCCAGGGACCTTCAAACACAGAAGTCTTC. Amino acid sequence: CASSQGPSNTEVF. The entire CDR3 protein reads CASSQGPSNTEVFF.

With regard to this clone: Genes here carry mouse names. The CDR3 end is not reached by the read, which stops 1 residue before it; the germline J gene fills it in. The rearrangement links TRBV13-2 to TRBJ2-7; 7 bases line up with TRBD2. The CDR3 length is 14 residues. Germline CDR1 and CDR2: NNHNN and SYGAGS (reference sequence). V lost 0 bases, J lost 7 bases, and 7 bases stayed unmatched. The sequenced CDR3 bases are TGTGCCAGCGGTGATGCCCGGGGGGGAGGGGAACAGTAC. Its translation is CASGDARGGGEQY. The entire CDR3 reads CASGDARGGGEQYF.

As regards this clone: The gene names given are mouse names. The sequence runs out 1 residue before the end of the CDR3; the remainder is reconstructed from the germline J gene. The chain is built from TRBV20 and TRBJ1-4; the D is unclear. Germline values: CDR1 GFQATS, CDR2 STVNSAI. This CDR3 contains 13 residues. Trimming cost V 2 bases and J 0 bases, with 4 bases left between them. CDR3 bases read: TGTGGTGCTAGGCCAATTTCCAACGAAAGATTATTT. Amino acid sequence: CGARPISNERLF. The complete CDR3 reads CGARPISNERLFF. Supplemented by reference TRBV20 and TRBJ1-4, the full variable domain reads GALVYQYPRRTICKSGTSMRMECQAVGFQATSVAWYRQSPQKTFELIALSTVNSAIKYEQNFTQEKFPISHPNLSFSSMTVLNAYLEDRGLYLCGARPISNERLFFGHGTKLSVL.

Note on this clone: Mouse gene names and germline throughout. The CDR3 end falls 1 residue outside the read, so it is completed with the germline J gene. Other DNA sequences of this sample code for an identical CDR3. The chain combines TRBV5 with TRBJ1-1; the D gene is possibly TRBD1 (5 bases). The V gene's germline CDR1 is LGHNA and CDR2 YNLKQL (reference sequence). This CDR3 spans 14 amino acids. With 0 bases removed from V and 0 bases from J, the gap between germline ends came to 5 bases. The sequenced part of the CDR3 DNA is TGTGCCAGCAGCCAAGACAGGGCAAACACAGAAGTCTTC. Amino acid sequence: CASSQDRANTEVF. Given in full, the CDR3 is CASSQDRANTEVFF.

About this clone: The gene symbols are mouse symbols. The read halts 1 residue ahead of the CDR3 end, with the missing end drawn from the germline J gene. This chain links TRBV13-2 with TRBJ1-6, with no clear D. TRBJ1-6 is treated as an ORF (open reading frame) with a function not yet certain. Germline V CDR1 and CDR2: NNHNN, SYGAGS (reference sequence). The CDR3 extends over 13 amino acids. The ends were cut back, 3 bases at V and 5 bases at J, with 6 bases in the middle. CDR3 in amino acids: CASGGRDNSPLYF. The sequenced CDR3 bases are TGTGCCAGCGGTGGGAGGGATAATTCGCCCCTCTAC.

As regards this clone: Gene labels here are mouse ones. Read data end 1 residue before the CDR3 end; the end is taken from the germline J gene. The chain employs TRBV1 and TRBJ1-3; D gene ambiguous. The length of the CDR3 is 14 residues. V lost 5 bases and J lost 6, with 14 bases in between. Germline V lookup: CDR1 NSQYPW, CDR2 LRSPGD (reference sequence). The CDR3: CTCSIGGIKNTLYF. CDR3 bases read: TGCACCTGCAGTATCGGAGGGATAAAAAATACGCTCTAT.

On this clone itself: Germline and genes here are mouse. The read falls 1 residue short of the CDR3 end, and the missing part is taken from the germline J gene. This chain connects TRBV20 to TRBJ1-5; the match to TRBD1 covers 11 bases. CDR1 is GFQATS, CDR2 STVNSAI, per germline. Trimming removed 6 bases from V and 3 bases from J; junction bases left unmatched: 1. The CDR3 is 13 amino acids. The chain's CDR3 is CGAGTGGNQAPLF. CDR3 bases read: TGTGGTGCAGGGACAGGGGGCAACCAGGCTCCGCTT.

A word on this clone: Genes and germline come from the mouse. The read ends 1 residue shy of where the CDR3 ends; the end is completed using the germline J gene. J is TRBJ1-3 and V is TRBV13-1; 8 bases are shared with TRBD1. CDR3 length: 15 amino acids. Germline trimming cut 2 bases from V and 0 bases from J; bases unmatched to any gene: 1. Per germline, CDR1 NSHNY and CDR2 SYGAGN. Incomplete CDR3 DNA: TGTGCCAGCAGTGAACAGGGGGATTCTGGAAATACGCTCTAT. Protein product: CASSEQGDSGNTLY. From start to end, the CDR3 is CASSEQGDSGNTLYF.

About this clone: Mouse names are used for the genes. The missing CDR3 end, 1 residue past where the read stops, is filled in from the germline J gene. The chain employs TRBV2 and TRBJ2-4; a possible D gene is TRBD1 (5 bases). The germline V gene encodes CDR1 LGHNA and CDR2 YSYQKL. CDR3 length: 14 amino acids. V was pared by 2 bases and J by 1 base, with 7 bases between. CDR3 bases read: TGTGCCAGCAGCCAAACACAGGGTCAAAACACCTTGTAC. Protein sequence: CASSQTQGQNTLY. The full CDR3 protein reads CASSQTQGQNTLYF.